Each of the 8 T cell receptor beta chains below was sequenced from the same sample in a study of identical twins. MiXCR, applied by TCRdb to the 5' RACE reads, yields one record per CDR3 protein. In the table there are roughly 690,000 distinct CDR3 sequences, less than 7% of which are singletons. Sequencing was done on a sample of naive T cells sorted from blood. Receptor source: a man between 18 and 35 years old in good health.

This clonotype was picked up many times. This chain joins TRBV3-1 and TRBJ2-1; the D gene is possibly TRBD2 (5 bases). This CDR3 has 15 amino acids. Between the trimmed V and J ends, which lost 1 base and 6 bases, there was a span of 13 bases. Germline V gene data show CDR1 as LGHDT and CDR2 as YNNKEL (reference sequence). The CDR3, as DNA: TGTGCCAGCAGCCAAGCCCCGCTAGCAGGCAATGAGCAGTTCTTC. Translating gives CASSQAPLAGNEQFF.

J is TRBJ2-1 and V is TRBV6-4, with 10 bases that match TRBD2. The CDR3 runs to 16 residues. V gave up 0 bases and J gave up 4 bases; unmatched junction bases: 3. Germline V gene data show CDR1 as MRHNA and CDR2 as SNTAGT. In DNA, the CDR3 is TGTGCCAGCAGTGACTCAGAGCGGGAGGGTTACAATGAGCAGTTCTTC. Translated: CASSDSEREGYNEQFF.

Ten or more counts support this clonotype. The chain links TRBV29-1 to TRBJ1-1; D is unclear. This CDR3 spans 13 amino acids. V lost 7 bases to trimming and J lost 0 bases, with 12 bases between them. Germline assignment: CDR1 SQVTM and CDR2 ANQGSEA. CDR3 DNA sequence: TGCAGCGCCCCGACGGGAATGAACACTGAAGCTTTCTTT. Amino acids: CSAPTGMNTEAFF.

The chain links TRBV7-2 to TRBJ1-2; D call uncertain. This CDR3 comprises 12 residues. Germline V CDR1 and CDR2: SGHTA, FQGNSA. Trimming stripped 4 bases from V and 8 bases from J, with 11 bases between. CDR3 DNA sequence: TGTGCCAGCAGCTCCTACAGTGGAGGCTACACCTTC. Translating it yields CASSSYSGGYTF.

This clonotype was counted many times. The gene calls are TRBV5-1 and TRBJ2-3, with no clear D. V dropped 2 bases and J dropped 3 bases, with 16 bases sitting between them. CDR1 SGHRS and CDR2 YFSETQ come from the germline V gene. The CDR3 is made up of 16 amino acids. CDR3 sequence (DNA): TGCGCCAGCAGCTTAACGGCTAGTCGCTTTACAGATACGCAGTATTTT. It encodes CASSLTASRFTDTQYF. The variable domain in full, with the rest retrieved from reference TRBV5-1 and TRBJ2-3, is KAGVTQTPRYLIKTRGQQVTLSCSPISGHRSVSWYQQTPGQGLQFLFEYFSETQRNKGNFPGRFSGRQFSNSRSEMNVSTLELGDSALYLCASSLTASRFTDTQYFGPGTRLTVL.

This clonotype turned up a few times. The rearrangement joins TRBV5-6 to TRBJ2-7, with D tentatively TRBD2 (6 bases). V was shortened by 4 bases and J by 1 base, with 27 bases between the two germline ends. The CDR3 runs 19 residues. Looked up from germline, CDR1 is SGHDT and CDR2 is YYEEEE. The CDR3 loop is CASSRRGTVRSGRSYEQYF. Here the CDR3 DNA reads TGTGCCAGCAGCCGGCGCGGGACGGTGCGTAGCGGACGGTCCTACGAGCAGTACTTC.

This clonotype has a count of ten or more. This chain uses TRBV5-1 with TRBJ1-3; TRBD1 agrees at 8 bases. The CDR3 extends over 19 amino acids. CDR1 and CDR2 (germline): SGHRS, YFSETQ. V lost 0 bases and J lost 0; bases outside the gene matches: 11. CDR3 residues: CASSLEGQATSFSGNTIYF. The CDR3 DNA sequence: TGCGCCAGCAGCTTGGAGGGACAGGCAACTTCATTCTCTGGAAACACCATATATTTT.

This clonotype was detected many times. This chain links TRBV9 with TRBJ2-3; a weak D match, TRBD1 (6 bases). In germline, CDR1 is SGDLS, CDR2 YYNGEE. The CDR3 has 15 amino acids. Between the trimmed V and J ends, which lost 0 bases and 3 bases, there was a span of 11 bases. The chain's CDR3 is CASSVVGQGTDTQYF. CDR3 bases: TGTGCCAGCAGCGTAGTAGGTCAGGGGACAGATACGCAGTATTTT.